The T cell receptor beta chain described here comes from a study of blood T cells in healthy people across ages. The germline gives CDR1 KGHDR, CDR2 SFDVKD. V shed 3 bases and J shed 5 bases, with 7 bases lying between them. The CDR3 loop spans 13 amino acids. Then a second PCR, running about 7 to 11 cycles, was carried out with a sample-barcoded 5' primer and a J-beta primer mix. TCRdb reanalysed the 5' RACE reads using MiXCR and keeps one entry per CDR3 protein. The table shows about 680,000 distinct CDR3 sequences, with around 45% occurring only once. This receptor was taken from a woman aged 60-70 years in good health. The sequencing sample was made of blood. V is TRBV24-1 and J is TRBJ2-4; the D is unclear. The CDR3 region has the DNA TGTGCCACCAGTGATGCATCCGAAAACATTCAGTACTTC. It codes for CATSDASENIQYF.